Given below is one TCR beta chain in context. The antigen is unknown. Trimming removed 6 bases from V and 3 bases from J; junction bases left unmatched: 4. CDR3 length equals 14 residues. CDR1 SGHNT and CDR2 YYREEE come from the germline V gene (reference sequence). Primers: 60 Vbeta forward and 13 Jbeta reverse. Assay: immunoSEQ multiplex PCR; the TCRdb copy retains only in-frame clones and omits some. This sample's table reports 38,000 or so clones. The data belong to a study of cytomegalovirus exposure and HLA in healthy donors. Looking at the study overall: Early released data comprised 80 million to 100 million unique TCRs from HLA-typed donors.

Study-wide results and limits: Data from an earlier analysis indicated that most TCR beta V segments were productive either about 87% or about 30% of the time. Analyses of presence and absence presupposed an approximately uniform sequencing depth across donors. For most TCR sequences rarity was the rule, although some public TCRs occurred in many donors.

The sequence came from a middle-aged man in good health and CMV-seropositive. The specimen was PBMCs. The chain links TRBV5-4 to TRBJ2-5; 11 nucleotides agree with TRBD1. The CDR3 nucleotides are TGTGCCAGCACCCGGGGACAGGGGGAAGAGACCCAGTACTTC. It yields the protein CASTRGQGEETQYF. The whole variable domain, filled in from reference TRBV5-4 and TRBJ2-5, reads ETGVTQSPTHLIKTRGQQVTLRCSSQSGHNTVSWYQQALGQGPQFIFQYYREEENGRGNFPPRFSGLQFPNYSSELNVNALELDDSALYLCASTRGQGEETQYFGPGTRLLVL.